This TCR beta chain comes out of a study of blood T cell repertoires in COVID-19. The overall study: COVID-19 samples, acute and convalescent, were from the United States, Italy and Spain. T cells, B-cell-depleted T cells, or PBMCs supplied cDNA or gDNA.

Original data processing: Estimation of nucleated cell counts was performed using reference gene primer amplification. Only in-frame clones appear in the TCRdb table, and some are missing; sequencing was by immunoSEQ multiplex PCR. V and J calls and clone size come straight from that table; D and trimming were deduced from the DNA. The sample holds hundreds of thousands of clones, around nine tenths seen once. The V end lost 0 bases, the J end lost 0 bases, and 6 bases lay between the germline ends. Germline V lookup: CDR1 SGHTA, CDR2 FQGTGA. The CDR3 sequence is 16 residues long. Sequenced input: peripheral blood. The source of this sequence is a man aged 55 to 69 with acute or convalescent COVID-19. V is TRBV7-3 and J is TRBJ2-6, with a weak D call TRBD2 (5 bases). This chain's CDR3 is CASSLTGSSGANVLTF. CDR3 sequence (DNA): TGTGCCAGCAGCTTAACAGGGAGCTCTGGGGCCAACGTCCTGACTTTC.